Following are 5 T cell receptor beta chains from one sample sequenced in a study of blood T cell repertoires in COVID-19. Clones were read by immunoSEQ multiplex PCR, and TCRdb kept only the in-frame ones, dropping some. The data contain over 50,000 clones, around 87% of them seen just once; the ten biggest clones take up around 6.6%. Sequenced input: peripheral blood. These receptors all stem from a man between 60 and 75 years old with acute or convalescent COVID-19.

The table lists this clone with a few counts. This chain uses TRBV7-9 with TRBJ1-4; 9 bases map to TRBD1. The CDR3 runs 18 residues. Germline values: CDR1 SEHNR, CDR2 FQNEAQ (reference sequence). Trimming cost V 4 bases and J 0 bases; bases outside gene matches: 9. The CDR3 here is CASSSRTGVPATNEKLFF. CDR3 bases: TGTGCCAGCAGCTCAAGGACAGGGGTTCCGGCAACTAATGAAAAACTGTTTTTT.

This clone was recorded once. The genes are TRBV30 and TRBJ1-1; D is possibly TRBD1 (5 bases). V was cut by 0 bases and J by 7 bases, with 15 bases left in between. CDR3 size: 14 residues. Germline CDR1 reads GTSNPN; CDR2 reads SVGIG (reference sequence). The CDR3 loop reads CAWSVHGGGDEAFF. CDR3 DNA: TGTGCCTGGAGTGTACACGGGGGAGGGGATGAAGCTTTCTTT. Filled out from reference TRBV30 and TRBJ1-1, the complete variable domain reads SQTIHQWPATLVQPVGSPLSLECTVEGTSNPNLYWYRQAAGRGLQLLFYSVGIGQISSEVPQNLSASRPQDRQFILSSKKLLLSDSGFYLCAWSVHGGGDEAFFGQGTRLTVV.

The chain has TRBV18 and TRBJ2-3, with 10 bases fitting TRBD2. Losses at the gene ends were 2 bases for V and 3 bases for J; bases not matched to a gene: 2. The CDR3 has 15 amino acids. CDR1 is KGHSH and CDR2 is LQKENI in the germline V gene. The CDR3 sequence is CASSPASGGTDTQYF. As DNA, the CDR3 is TGTGCCAGCTCACCAGCTAGCGGGGGAACAGATACGCAGTATTTT.

The CDR3 DNA reads TGTGCCAGCAGCTTAGCAGCTCGGGACACCCCTGACGAGCAGTACTTC. Its protein is CASSLAARDTPDEQYF. The V and J genes are TRBV7-2 and TRBJ2-7, with D perhaps matching TRBD1 (6 bases). Trimming removed 0 bases at V and 5 bases at J, with 17 bases between. Germline V gene sequence: CDR1 SGHTA, CDR2 FQGNSA. The CDR3 is 16 residues long.

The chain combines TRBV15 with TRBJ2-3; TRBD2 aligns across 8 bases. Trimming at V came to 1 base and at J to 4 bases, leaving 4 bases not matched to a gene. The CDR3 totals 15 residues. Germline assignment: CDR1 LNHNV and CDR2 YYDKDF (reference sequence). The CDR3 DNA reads TGTGCCACCAGCAGAGCGGGGGGGCTGGCAGATACGCAGTATTTT. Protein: CATSRAGGLADTQYF.